These 17 T cell receptor beta chains were all obtained from the same sample, sequenced in a study of blood T cell repertoires in COVID-19. TCRdb's table, derived via immunoSEQ multiplex PCR, lists solely in-frame clones and lacks some. The top ten clones hold around 3.6% of a sample with roughly 130,000 clones, over 75% of them seen once. The sample consisted of peripheral blood. The origin of the receptors is a woman aged 55-75 years with acute or convalescent COVID-19.

The gene calls are TRBV6-2 or TRBV6-3 and TRBJ2-1, with 10 bases aligning to TRBD1. CDR3 length: 15 amino acids. The germline V gene encodes CDR1 MNHEY and CDR2 SVGEGT. Unmatched junction bases numbered 4, after V lost 5 bases and J lost 3 bases. In DNA form, the CDR3 reads TGTGCCAGCAGTGTGACAGGGGGCTACTACAATGAGCAGTTCTTC. Its protein product is CASSVTGGYYNEQFF.

This chain links TRBV28 with TRBJ2-1; possibly TRBD2 for D (7 bases). Germline V gene lookup returns CDR1 MDHEN and CDR2 SYDVKM. CDR3 length: 17 residues. Trimming removed 5 bases at V and 4 bases at J, with 21 bases between. CDR3 loop: CASSLIQGGGFYNEQFF. The CDR3 DNA reads as TGTGCCAGCAGTCTAATACAGGGAGGGGGTTTTTACAATGAGCAGTTCTTC.

The chain links TRBV19 to TRBJ1-2; no reliable D call. Germline CDR1 reads LNHDA; CDR2 reads SQIVND (reference sequence). The CDR3 runs 17 residues. V shed 5 bases and J shed 0 bases, with 19 bases lying between them. CDR3 in amino acids: CASSVQAPSFTNYGYTF. CDR3 DNA sequence: TGTGCCAGTAGTGTCCAGGCTCCCTCCTTTACTAACTATGGCTACACCTTC.

This clone occurred a few times. This chain links TRBV19 with TRBJ2-7; TRBD2 is a possible D gene (6 bases). Looked up from germline, CDR1 is LNHDA and CDR2 is SQIVND (reference sequence). There are 13 residues in the CDR3. Trimming left V 4 bases short and J 0 bases short, with 7 bases between. The CDR3 nucleotides read TGTGCCAGTAGTAGGGAGGACTCCTACGAGCAGTACTTC. Protein product: CASSREDSYEQYF.

This clone was seen just once. The rearrangement links TRBV11-3 to TRBJ2-5; 9 bases line up with TRBD2. The CDR3 loop spans 14 amino acids. CDR1 is SGHNT and CDR2 is YENEEA in the germline V gene. V gave up 3 bases and J gave up 2 bases; unmatched junction bases: 1. The CDR3 loop reads CASSLRGGQETQYF. Written as DNA, the CDR3 is TGTGCCAGCAGCTTGCGGGGGGGTCAAGAGACCCAGTACTTC.

CDR3 protein: CASSTEGTNEKLFF. The DNA of the CDR3 is TGTGCCAGCAGCACAGAAGGTACTAATGAAAAACTGTTTTTT. The V gene is TRBV5-4, the J gene TRBJ1-4; D gene unclear. The CDR3 totals 14 residues. The germline V gene encodes CDR1 SGHNT and CDR2 YYREEE (reference sequence). V lost 4 bases and J 2 bases, leaving 9 bases between the germline ends.

The chain employs TRBV2 and TRBJ1-5, with 7 bases fitting TRBD1. Germline V gene sequence: CDR1 SNHLY, CDR2 FYNNEI. V shed 8 bases, J shed 2 bases, and the junction held 6 bases outside the gene matches. CDR3 length: 14 amino acids. As DNA, the CDR3 is TGTGCCAGCCGGAAAGACAGGGGCAATCAGCCCCAGCATTTT. Translating gives CASRKDRGNQPQHF.

CDR3 nucleotide sequence: TGTGCCAGCAGTGGGTTGGGACAGCTGGGATCCGGGGAGCTGTTTTTT. Protein: CASSGLGQLGSGELFF. The chain links TRBV6-1 to TRBJ2-2; TRBD1 agrees at 7 bases. The CDR3 runs to 16 residues. The V gene's germline CDR1 is MNHNS and CDR2 SASEGT. The J segment lost 6 bases and the V segment lost 4 bases, leaving 11 bases of the junction unmatched.

This sequence joins TRBV27 and TRBJ2-1; 7 bases are shared with TRBD1. The germline CDR1 and CDR2 sequences are MNHEY and SMNVEV (reference sequence). The CDR3 runs to 12 residues. The V gene end was trimmed by 8 bases and the J gene end by 6 bases; junction bases not matched to a gene: 4. In DNA, the CDR3 is TGTGCCAGCCTCGGACAGGCCAATGAGCAGTTCTTC. Translation: CASLGQANEQFF.

The chain employs TRBV9 and TRBJ1-1, with TRBD1 matching 8 bases. CDR1 and CDR2 (germline): SGDLS, YYNGEE. The V gene end was trimmed by 4 bases and the J gene end by 7 bases; junction bases not matched to a gene: 15. The CDR3 is 16 residues long. CDR3 nucleotide sequence: TGTGCCAGCAGCCCTAGGTTACAGGGGGGCATCGATGAAGCTTTCTTT. Its protein is CASSPRLQGGIDEAFF.

The chain recombines TRBV11-2 with TRBJ2-7, with a weak D call TRBD2 (7 bases). The CDR3 totals 16 residues. Germline assignment: CDR1 SGHAT and CDR2 FQNNGV. V was clipped by 3 bases and J by 0 bases, with 15 bases between them. CDR3 coding DNA: TGTGCCAGCAGCTTCAGGGGAGGGGAACGCTCCTACGAGCAGTACTTC. It specifies CASSFRGGERSYEQYF.

V gene TRBV14 combines with J gene TRBJ2-1; 13 bases align to TRBD2. After removal of 0 bases from V and 4 bases from J, the junction contained 9 bases not matched to a gene. The CDR3 consists of 19 residues. Germline CDR1 SGHDN, CDR2 FVKESK. The CDR3 DNA reads TGTGCCAGCAGCCAAGATCGATCGGGGACTAGCGGGAAATACAATGAGCAGTTCTTC. The encoded protein is CASSQDRSGTSGKYNEQFF.

This clone turned up a few times. The V call is TRBV28, the J call TRBJ2-3, with TRBD2 matching 10 bases. With 8 bases clipped from V and 4 bases from J, the junction kept 9 bases outside the gene matches. The CDR3 runs 15 residues. Germline loops: CDR1 MDHEN, CDR2 SYDVKM. In nucleotides, the CDR3 is TGTGCCAGCGCCCAGACTAGCGGGTACTCAGATACGCAGTATTTT. Its protein product is CASAQTSGYSDTQYF.

The rearrangement joins TRBV12-5 to TRBJ2-2; D perhaps matches TRBD2 (6 bases). V shed 6 bases and J shed 6 bases, with 11 bases lying between them. Per the germline V gene, CDR1 is LGHNT and CDR2 is FRNRAP. The CDR3 contains 13 residues. CDR3 bases: TGTGCTAGTGGCACGGAGGGAGCCGGGGAGCTGTTTTTT. Translating it yields CASGTEGAGELFF.

The chain employs TRBV5-5 and TRBJ2-5; 8 bases are a match to TRBD2. The V and J ends lost 2 bases and 5 bases, in that order; junction bases with no gene match: 5. The CDR3 consists of 14 residues. Per the germline V gene, CDR1 is SGHKS and CDR2 is YYEKEE (reference sequence). For the CDR3, the DNA is TGTGCCAGCAGCTTAGCGGGAGCTGGGGAGACCCAGTACTTC. As protein: CASSLAGAGETQYF.

The rearrangement links TRBV7-2 to TRBJ1-2, with a possible D match to TRBD1 (6 bases). The CDR3 length is 13 residues. With 3 bases removed from V and 8 bases from J, the gap between germline ends came to 13 bases. Germline lookup yields CDR1 SGHTA and CDR2 FQGNSA. This CDR3 reads CASSFAGAKGYTF. In DNA, the CDR3 is TGTGCCAGCAGCTTCGCGGGGGCTAAGGGCTACACCTTC.

J is TRBJ1-6 and V is TRBV3-1 (or the pseudogene TRBV3-2); TRBD1 matches 9 bases. The CDR3 is 16 amino acids. In germline, CDR1 is LGHDT, CDR2 YNNKEL (reference sequence). The V segment lost 1 base and the J segment 14 bases; nucleotides outside the gene matches: 12. The CDR3 nucleotides are TGTGCCAGCAGCCAAGTGGAGGGACAGGGACCCCGAGCCCTCCACTTT. This gives the protein CASSQVEGQGPRALHF.